This is a list of T cell receptor beta chains from one sample in a study of early T cells in non-severe SARS-CoV-2 infection. One entry per CDR3 protein, called by TCRdb with MiXCR from the 5' RACE reads. This sample has 30,000 to 35,000 distinct CDR3 sequences, with approximately 7% found just once. Sequencing was done on a sample of whole blood. These receptors all stem from an adult who was a healthcare worker with PCR-confirmed SARS-CoV-2 infection or an uninfected control (not recorded which). Each CDR3 is given with its conserved first and last residue. The order of the fields is V gene, D gene, clone size, J gene, CDR3 protein, CDR3 DNA. D genes are given only for firm matches. The listing skips clone size in some rows; elsewhere it reads once, few, many or a size class.

V gene: TRBV4-1; D gene: -; clone size: -; J gene: TRBJ1-6; CDR3 protein: CASRSSPNSPLHF; CDR3 DNA: TGCGCCAGCAGGTCCTCCCCTAATTCACCCCTCCACTTT
V gene: TRBV6-5; D gene: -; clone size: -; J gene: TRBJ2-7; CDR3 protein: CASSRLNYEQYF; CDR3 DNA: TGTGCCAGCAGTCGACTGAATTACGAGCAGTACTTC
V gene: TRBV7-3; D gene: TRBD1; clone size: few; J gene: TRBJ2-2; CDR3 protein: CASSLGAGGYPGELFF; CDR3 DNA: TGTGCCAGCAGCTTAGGGGCAGGGGGCTACCCCGGGGAGCTGTTTTTT
V gene: TRBV11-3; D gene: TRBD2; clone size: few; J gene: TRBJ2-1; CDR3 protein: CASSPRTSGLYNEQFF; CDR3 DNA: TGTGCCAGCAGCCCAAGGACTAGCGGGTTATACAATGAGCAGTTCTTC
V gene: TRBV3-1; D gene: -; clone size: -; J gene: TRBJ2-4; CDR3 protein: CASSQEGHIQYF; CDR3 DNA: TGTGCCAGCAGCCAAGAGGGGCACATTCAGTACTTC
V gene: TRBV5-1; D gene: -; clone size: few; J gene: TRBJ2-4; CDR3 protein: CASSLDRAGGKNIQYF; CDR3 DNA: TGCGCCAGCAGCTTGGACAGGGCTGGGGGCAAAAACATTCAGTACTTC
V gene: TRBV7-9; D gene: TRBD2; clone size: many; J gene: TRBJ2-5; CDR3 protein: CASSRFRLGLAAQETQYF; CDR3 DNA: TGTGCCAGCAGCCGCTTCCGGCTGGGACTAGCGGCCCAAGAGACCCAGTACTTC
V gene: TRBV12-3/TRBV12-4; D gene: -; clone size: many; J gene: TRBJ2-7; CDR3 protein: CASSGAGEQYF; CDR3 DNA: TGTGCCAGCAGTGGGGCGGGGGAGCAGTACTTC
V gene: TRBV7-9; D gene: -; clone size: medium-sized; J gene: TRBJ2-7; CDR3 protein: CASSPGTAEQYF; CDR3 DNA: TGTGCCAGCAGCCCCGGCACGGCCGAGCAGTACTTC
V gene: TRBV29-1; D gene: -; clone size: many; J gene: TRBJ1-1; CDR3 protein: CSVEDRGGGTEAFF; CDR3 DNA: TGCAGCGTTGAAGATCGAGGGGGAGGGACTGAAGCTTTCTTT
V gene: TRBV25-1; D gene: -; clone size: few; J gene: TRBJ1-6; CDR3 protein: CASSEMGGNSPLHF; CDR3 DNA: TGTGCCAGCAGTGAGATGGGGGGGAACTCACCCCTCCACTTT
V gene: TRBV12-3/TRBV12-4; D gene: -; clone size: many; J gene: TRBJ2-7; CDR3 protein: CASSPQGNEQYF; CDR3 DNA: TGTGCCAGCAGTCCCCAGGGAAACGAGCAGTACTTC
V gene: TRBV29-1; D gene: -; clone size: -; J gene: TRBJ2-3; CDR3 protein: CSVEDAGGAGADTQYF; CDR3 DNA: TGCAGCGTTGAAGATGCAGGGGGGGCAGGCGCAGATACGCAGTATTTT
V gene: TRBV4-1; D gene: -; clone size: few; J gene: TRBJ2-5; CDR3 protein: CASSPAYLSIIQETQYF; CDR3 DNA: TGCGCCAGCAGCCCCGCATATCTCTCGATAATACAAGAGACCCAGTACTTC
V gene: TRBV6-4; D gene: TRBD2; clone size: many; J gene: TRBJ2-3; CDR3 protein: CASSPRAGGGDTQYF; CDR3 DNA: TGTGCCAGCAGTCCAAGAGCGGGAGGAGGAGATACGCAGTATTTT
V gene: TRBV6-1; D gene: -; clone size: few; J gene: TRBJ2-1; CDR3 protein: CASSEQGNEQFF; CDR3 DNA: TGTGCCAGCAGTGAACAGGGTAATGAGCAGTTCTTC
V gene: TRBV18; D gene: -; clone size: many; J gene: TRBJ2-7; CDR3 protein: CASSPGGMLYEQYF; CDR3 DNA: TGTGCCAGCTCCCCTGGGGGGATGTTATACGAGCAGTACTTC
V gene: TRBV11-2; D gene: TRBD2; clone size: many; J gene: TRBJ2-5; CDR3 protein: CASSRRTSGGQETQYF; CDR3 DNA: TGTGCCAGCAGCAGAAGGACTAGCGGGGGACAAGAGACCCAGTACTTC
V gene: TRBV19; D gene: TRBD1; clone size: many; J gene: TRBJ1-5; CDR3 protein: CASSGGTVNQPQHF; CDR3 DNA: TGTGCCAGTAGCGGAGGGACAGTCAATCAGCCCCAGCATTTT
V gene: TRBV19; D gene: TRBD1; clone size: many; J gene: TRBJ2-6; CDR3 protein: CASSPPGQGTSGANVLTF; CDR3 DNA: TGTGCCAGTAGTCCCCCGGGACAGGGGACGTCTGGGGCCAACGTCCTGACTTTC
V gene: TRBV28; D gene: -; clone size: -; J gene: TRBJ2-5; CDR3 protein: CASSRPDLLGKRTQYF; CDR3 DNA: TGTGCCAGCAGCCGCCCGGACCTCCTAGGGAAGCGGACCCAGTACTTC
V gene: TRBV20-1; D gene: -; clone size: many; J gene: TRBJ2-3; CDR3 protein: CSAGPSDRFAQYF; CDR3 DNA: TGCAGTGCAGGCCCCTCAGACCGTTTCGCGCAGTATTTT
V gene: TRBV5-5; D gene: -; clone size: -; J gene: TRBJ2-7; CDR3 protein: CASSLEGSPYEQYF; CDR3 DNA: TGTGCCAGCAGCTTGGAAGGGAGCCCCTACGAGCAGTACTTC
V gene: TRBV7-8; D gene: -; clone size: many; J gene: TRBJ2-1; CDR3 protein: CASRFRGRNEQFF; CDR3 DNA: TGTGCCAGCAGATTCAGGGGGAGGAATGAGCAGTTCTTC
V gene: TRBV20-1; D gene: -; clone size: many; J gene: TRBJ2-7; CDR3 protein: CSARGSTFASYEQYF; CDR3 DNA: TGCAGTGCTAGAGGGAGCACGTTCGCATCCTACGAGCAGTACTTC
V gene: TRBV7-9; D gene: TRBD1; clone size: many; J gene: TRBJ2-1; CDR3 protein: CASSLTGDEQFF; CDR3 DNA: TGTGCCAGCAGCTTGACAGGGGATGAGCAGTTCTTC
V gene: TRBV11-3; D gene: TRBD1; clone size: many; J gene: TRBJ2-5; CDR3 protein: CASSRTSGTGMQETQYF; CDR3 DNA: TGTGCCAGCAGCCGGACGTCCGGGACAGGGATGCAAGAGACCCAGTACTTC
V gene: TRBV29-1; D gene: -; clone size: many; J gene: TRBJ2-5; CDR3 protein: CSVVQGQETQYF; CDR3 DNA: TGCAGCGTTGTGCAGGGTCAAGAGACCCAGTACTTC
V gene: TRBV6-1; D gene: TRBD2; clone size: many; J gene: TRBJ2-1; CDR3 protein: CASSEWGGRPNEQFF; CDR3 DNA: TGTGCCAGCAGTGAATGGGGCGGGAGGCCGAATGAGCAGTTCTTC
V gene: TRBV11-2; D gene: -; clone size: many; J gene: TRBJ1-6; CDR3 protein: CASTPGVRGANSPLHF; CDR3 DNA: TGTGCCAGCACACCAGGGGTTAGGGGGGCTAATTCACCCCTCCACTTT
V gene: TRBV9; D gene: TRBD2; clone size: few; J gene: TRBJ2-2; CDR3 protein: CASSVGLADTGELFF; CDR3 DNA: TGTGCCAGCAGCGTAGGACTAGCGGACACCGGGGAGCTGTTTTTT
V gene: TRBV7-3; D gene: -; clone size: many; J gene: TRBJ2-1; CDR3 protein: CASSFGGNNEQFF; CDR3 DNA: TGTGCCAGCAGCTTTGGGGGGAACAATGAGCAGTTCTTC
V gene: TRBV6-4; D gene: -; clone size: many; J gene: TRBJ1-1; CDR3 protein: CASSNGDQGKAFF; CDR3 DNA: TGTGCCAGCAGTAACGGGGATCAGGGTAAAGCTTTCTTT
V gene: TRBV5-6; D gene: -; clone size: many; J gene: TRBJ1-1; CDR3 protein: CASSTRRGNTEAFF; CDR3 DNA: TGTGCCAGCAGCACACGGAGGGGGAACACTGAAGCTTTCTTT
V gene: TRBV4-1; D gene: -; clone size: medium-sized; J gene: TRBJ1-6; CDR3 protein: CASSRTAVNSPLHF; CDR3 DNA: TGCGCCAGCAGCCGGACGGCCGTGAATTCACCCCTCCACTTT
V gene: TRBV7-3; D gene: -; clone size: many; J gene: TRBJ2-1; CDR3 protein: CASSPTGDGGQFF; CDR3 DNA: TGTGCCAGCAGCCCCACGGGGGACGGGGGACAGTTCTTC
V gene: TRBV29-1; D gene: TRBD1; clone size: many; J gene: TRBJ1-1; CDR3 protein: CSVQGADTEAFF; CDR3 DNA: TGCAGCGTTCAGGGGGCGGACACTGAAGCTTTCTTT
V gene: TRBV29-1; D gene: -; clone size: many; J gene: TRBJ1-1; CDR3 protein: CSVRANPDLYTEAFF; CDR3 DNA: TGCAGCGTCCGGGCCAACCCGGATTTATACACTGAAGCTTTCTTT
V gene: TRBV6-5; D gene: -; clone size: many; J gene: TRBJ2-7; CDR3 protein: CASTRGAGSYEQYF; CDR3 DNA: TGTGCCAGCACCAGGGGGGCAGGATCCTACGAGCAGTACTTC
V gene: TRBV28; D gene: TRBD1; clone size: many; J gene: TRBJ2-5; CDR3 protein: CASSSDRGQETQYF; CDR3 DNA: TGTGCCAGCAGCTCGGACAGGGGGCAAGAGACCCAGTACTTC
V gene: TRBV28; D gene: TRBD1; clone size: -; J gene: TRBJ1-1; CDR3 protein: CASSPTTGYLPEAFF; CDR3 DNA: TGTGCCAGCAGTCCAACGACAGGGTACCTCCCTGAAGCTTTCTTT
V gene: TRBV18; D gene: -; clone size: few; J gene: TRBJ2-1; CDR3 protein: CASSPPQLAANEQFF; CDR3 DNA: TGTGCCAGCTCACCACCGCAACTAGCTGCGAATGAGCAGTTCTTC
V gene: TRBV4-1; D gene: TRBD1; clone size: many; J gene: TRBJ2-5; CDR3 protein: CASSQDQDRGTQYF; CDR3 DNA: TGCGCCAGCAGCCAAGATCAGGACAGGGGGACCCAGTACTTC